This is a list of T cell receptor beta chains from one sample in a study of early T cells in non-severe SARS-CoV-2 infection. TCRdb re-derived calls from the 5' RACE reads in MiXCR, one entry per CDR3 protein. The sample yields around 35,000 distinct CDR3 sequences, roughly 6% seen once. Material: whole blood. The receptors originated from an adult who was a healthcare worker with PCR-confirmed SARS-CoV-2 infection or an uninfected control (not recorded which). Both conserved end residues are trimmed from each CDR3.

V gene: TRBV14; CDR3 length: 11; CDR3 protein: ASRLGVNTEAF
V gene: TRBV6-1; CDR3 length: 15; CDR3 protein: ASSSQLKGAPRSPLH
V gene: TRBV28; CDR3 length: 11; CDR3 protein: ASGPRSYNEQF
V gene: TRBV5-4; CDR3 length: 12; CDR3 protein: ASSLARVQETQY
V gene: TRBV7-2; CDR3 length: 13; CDR3 protein: ASSLDTQGVNTQY
V gene: TRBV7-2; CDR3 length: 12; CDR3 protein: ASSHNRGAYEQY
V gene: TRBV6-6; CDR3 length: 14; CDR3 protein: ASSALARGMNTEAF
V gene: TRBV20-1; CDR3 length: 13; CDR3 protein: SAWDRTSGTLEQF
V gene: TRBV12-3/TRBV12-4; CDR3 length: 9; CDR3 protein: ASSTRQVQF
V gene: TRBV7-8; CDR3 length: 13; CDR3 protein: ASSLVGGVYNEQF
V gene: TRBV27; CDR3 length: 13; CDR3 protein: ASSLSTGGGETQY
V gene: TRBV5-1; CDR3 length: 10; CDR3 protein: ASSRDLYEQY
V gene: TRBV18; CDR3 length: 12; CDR3 protein: ASSPYDRNTEAF
V gene: TRBV7-6; CDR3 length: 11; CDR3 protein: ASSSDRADEQY
V gene: TRBV7-2; CDR3 length: 15; CDR3 protein: ASSLARGGSEAETQY
V gene: TRBV20-1; CDR3 length: 12; CDR3 protein: SARLGASNQPQH
V gene: TRBV29-1; CDR3 length: 13; CDR3 protein: SVEGTGEDYNEQF
V gene: TRBV6-6; CDR3 length: 13; CDR3 protein: ASSYDVRGRQPQH
V gene: TRBV12-3/TRBV12-4; CDR3 length: 11; CDR3 protein: ASTQVIGHEQY
V gene: TRBV20-1; CDR3 length: 12; CDR3 protein: SARVRLSTDTQY
V gene: TRBV6-6; CDR3 length: 13; CDR3 protein: ASSLVHMRSNEQF
V gene: TRBV9; CDR3 length: 11; CDR3 protein: ASSVAGPNEQF
V gene: TRBV9; CDR3 length: 12; CDR3 protein: ASSVGVTTDTQY
V gene: TRBV4-1; CDR3 length: 11; CDR3 protein: ASSQGQWETQY
V gene: TRBV19; CDR3 length: 14; CDR3 protein: ARPRQGEIQRDPQY
V gene: TRBV5-1; CDR3 length: 13; CDR3 protein: ASSVQGSGANVLT
V gene: TRBV18; CDR3 length: 12; CDR3 protein: ASSPQRAKNIQY
V gene: TRBV10-3; CDR3 length: 10; CDR3 protein: AIGAATYEQY
V gene: TRBV6-1; CDR3 length: 10; CDR3 protein: ASRWDRSLPF
V gene: TRBV6-1; CDR3 length: 12; CDR3 protein: ASSVAGPGNEQF
V gene: TRBV20-1; CDR3 length: 13; CDR3 protein: SALSGIAGGHIQY
V gene: TRBV20-1; CDR3 length: 9; CDR3 protein: SLSTVGEQF